This TCR beta chain was captured by sequencing in a study of blood T cell repertoires in COVID-19. Study as a whole: COVID-19 samples, acute and convalescent, were from the United States, Italy and Spain. The analysed material was cDNA or gDNA that came from T cells, B-cell-depleted T cells, or PBMCs.

Trimming removed 0 bases at V and 2 bases at J, with 9 bases between. Germline assignment: CDR1 SGHRS and CDR2 YFSETQ. CDR3 length: 14 residues. Original data processing: Quantification of nucleated cells was approximated via reference gene primer amplification. TCRdb keeps only in-frame clones here, not all; method: immunoSEQ multiplex PCR. The D gene and trimming were derived from the DNA, and the V and J assignments and clone size from that table. The data hold roughly 100,000 clones, with 75% to 85% observed a single time. The chain combines TRBV5-1 with TRBJ2-7; D is perhaps TRBD2 (6 bases). The receptor comes from a woman aged 70 to 79 with acute or convalescent COVID-19. Sequencing was performed on peripheral blood. The CDR3 bases are TGCGCCAGCAGCTTGGCAGGCGGGACCTACGAGCAGTACTTC. Encoded protein: CASSLAGGTYEQYF. The variable domain in full, with the rest retrieved from reference TRBV5-1 and TRBJ2-7, is KAGVTQTPRYLIKTRGQQVTLSCSPISGHRSVSWYQQTPGQGLQFLFEYFSETQRNKGNFPGRFSGRQFSNSRSEMNVSTLELGDSALYLCASSLAGGTYEQYFGPGTRLTVT.